This entry lists 25 T cell receptor beta chains sequenced from one sample in a study of cytomegalovirus exposure and HLA in healthy donors. The PCR contained 60 Vbeta and 13 Jbeta primers. The assay was immunoSEQ multiplex PCR, and TCRdb's table has in-frame clones only and misses some. The sample holds about 140,000 clones, more than 75% seen once. Input material: PBMCs. The receptors shown here come from a young man in good health and CMV-seropositive.

The chain couples TRBV5-4 to TRBJ1-2; 7 bases line up with TRBD1. This CDR3 spans 15 amino acids. The V segment lost 0 bases and the J segment 4 bases; nucleotides outside the gene matches: 6. CDR1 and CDR2 from the germline V gene are SGHNT and YYREEE (reference sequence). The CDR3 is CASSLDRGFVYGYTF. In DNA form, the CDR3 reads TGTGCCAGCAGCTTGGACAGGGGTTTTGTCTATGGCTACACCTTC.

This chain's CDR3 is CALSIAGAINEQFF. CDR3 DNA: TGTGCCCTATCTATAGCGGGAGCAATCAATGAGCAGTTCTTC. The chain links TRBV28 to TRBJ2-1, with TRBD2 matching over 9 bases. V lost 11 bases and J lost 6; bases outside the gene matches: 11. The CDR3 length is 14 residues. The germline V gene encodes CDR1 MDHEN and CDR2 SYDVKM.

The rearrangement links TRBV28 to TRBJ2-3, with D uncertain. The CDR3 loop spans 15 amino acids. Trimming shortened V by 9 bases and J by 1 base, and 17 bases separated the two germline ends. Germline V gives CDR1 MDHEN, CDR2 SYDVKM. CDR3 DNA sequence: TGTGCCAGTACCCCGGCCACAACAGGCACAGATACGCAGTATTTT. It specifies CASTPATTGTDTQYF.

The gene calls are TRBV18 and TRBJ2-1, with D maybe TRBD1 (6 bases). Germline loops: CDR1 KGHSH, CDR2 LQKENI. CDR3 length: 15 residues. V lost 0 bases to trimming and J lost 8 bases, with 14 bases between them. CDR3: CASSPPAGAGDEQFF. The DNA for the CDR3 is TGTGCCAGCTCACCACCGGCAGGGGCAGGGGATGAGCAGTTCTTC.

The rearrangement links TRBV7-9 to TRBJ2-1; TRBD2 matches at 11 bases. The CDR3 has 17 amino acids. The V gene end was trimmed by 6 bases and the J gene end by 4 bases; junction bases not matched to a gene: 11. Germline V CDR1 and CDR2: SEHNR, FQNEAQ (reference sequence). CDR3 residues: CASSQGTSGLGYNEQFF. CDR3 bases: TGTGCCAGCAGTCAAGGGACTAGCGGACTGGGGTACAATGAGCAGTTCTTC.

On this clone: It may be a read error: a sequence one base away is much more abundant. V and J are TRBV11-3 and TRBJ2-2, with D uncertain. Trimming stripped 5 bases from V and 1 base from J, with 2 bases between. There are 12 residues in the CDR3. Germline-derived CDR1 and CDR2 are SGHNT and YENEEA. CDR3 coding DNA: TGTGCCAGCAGCCTGAACACCGGGGAGCTGTTTTTT. Translated: CASSLNTGELFF.

The chain is built from TRBV7-2 and TRBJ1-3; 8 nucleotides line up with TRBD1. V gave up 2 bases and J gave up 5 bases; unmatched junction bases: 8. Germline CDR1 is SGHTA and CDR2 is FQGNSA. CDR3 length equals 16 residues. The CDR3 region is CASSLMDRVKRNTIYF. CDR3 sequence (DNA): TGTGCCAGCAGCTTAATGGACAGGGTGAAAAGAAACACCATATATTTT.

V gene TRBV5-6 combines with J gene TRBJ2-3; 8 bases fit TRBD2. The CDR3 totals 15 residues. With V trimmed by 1 base and J by 3 bases, 4 bases remained unmatched. Germline V gene sequence: CDR1 SGHDT, CDR2 YYEEEE. For the CDR3, the DNA is TGTGCCAGCAGCTTGAACGGGAGGGGGACAGATACGCAGTATTTT. Amino acids: CASSLNGRGTDTQYF.

This clone has only a few counts. The rearrangement joins TRBV19 to TRBJ2-1; possible D gene TRBD1, 6 bases. CDR3 length equals 14 residues. The germline V gene encodes CDR1 LNHDA and CDR2 SQIVND (reference sequence). Trimming took 7 bases from V and 0 from J, leaving 10 bases between them. The DNA for the CDR3 is TGTGCCAGTAATGGGGGCCGCTCCTACAATGAGCAGTTCTTC. It specifies CASNGGRSYNEQFF.

This chain joins TRBV14 and TRBJ2-7; tentatively, D is TRBD1 (5 bases). Trimming stripped 5 bases from V and 3 bases from J, with 11 bases between. This CDR3 comprises 13 residues. Germline CDR1 SGHDN, CDR2 FVKESK. CDR3 coding DNA: TGTGCCAGCAGCTTGGACACAGACTACGAGCAGTACTTC. Encoded protein: CASSLDTDYEQYF.

The chain employs TRBV6-1 and TRBJ1-1; D not certain. The CDR3 contains 14 residues. V was pared by 1 base and J by 8 bases, with 14 bases between. Germline V CDR1 and CDR2: MNHNS, SASEGT. Here the CDR3 reads CASSEGTDKTEAFF. As DNA, the CDR3 is TGTGCCAGCAGTGAAGGTACAGATAAGACGGAAGCTTTCTTT.

Comment on this clone: A read error is likely, as this CDR3 ends without the conserved phenylalanine or tryptophan. The DNA is left out, because the CDR3 cannot be placed on it with certainty; the CDR3 is given as TCRdb lists it. The chain has TRBV6-1 and TRBJ2-7; the D call TRBD2 from the table was never checked on the DNA. From germline, CDR1 is MNHNS and CDR2 SASEGT. The CDR3 extends over 13 residues, inclusive of both ends. CDR3 region: CASSEIRSSGTVS.

The rearrangement joins TRBV2 to TRBJ2-3; TRBD2 might be the D (6 bases). Trimming pared 7 bases from V and 0 bases from J, leaving 11 bases between. CDR1 SNHLY and CDR2 FYNNEI come from the germline V gene. CDR3 length equals 14 residues. For the CDR3, the DNA is TGTGCCAGCACTCGGGAGCCTAGCACAGATACGCAGTATTTT. It specifies CASTREPSTDTQYF.

This chain connects TRBV28 to TRBJ1-1, with D tentatively TRBD1 (6 bases). Germline V gene data show CDR1 as MDHEN and CDR2 as SYDVKM. Trimming left V 3 bases short and J 3 bases short, with 14 bases between. CDR3 length equals 15 residues. The CDR3 DNA reads TGTGCCAGCAGTTTCGGTGGCAGGGGCGACACTGAAGCTTTCTTT. Translation gives CASSFGGRGDTEAFF.

This rearrangement joins TRBV27 to TRBJ2-7, with 8 bases lining up with TRBD1. There are 16 residues in the CDR3. The trim removed 4 bases at V and 0 bases at J, leaving 8 bases unmatched. Germline CDR1 and CDR2: MNHEY and SMNVEV (reference sequence). The CDR3 is CASSSPWTGSSYEQYF. CDR3 nucleotides: TGTGCCAGCAGTTCCCCGTGGACAGGGAGCTCCTACGAGCAGTACTTC.

This clone was counted a single time. One end of the junction varies from germline; a read error may be responsible. The chain links TRBV19 to TRBJ1-5; D not resolved. The CDR3 loop spans 11 amino acids. The germline V gene has CDR1 LNHDA and CDR2 SQIVND (reference sequence). The CDR3 loop is CASSIEQPQHF. In DNA, the CDR3 is TGTGCTAGTAGTATTGAGCAGCCCCAGCATTTT. Drawing the rest from reference TRBV19 and TRBJ1-5, the complete variable domain is DGGITQSPKYLFRKEGQNVTLSCEQNLNHDAMYWYRQDPGQGLRLIYYSQIVNDFQKGDIAEGYSVSREKKESFPLTVTSAQKNPTAFYLCASSIEQPQHFGDGTRLSIL.

This chain uses TRBV9 with TRBJ1-1; tentatively, D is TRBD1 (5 bases). The CDR3 has 14 residues. Germline CDR1 reads SGDLS; CDR2 reads YYNGEE. V lost 3 bases to trimming and J lost 1 base, with 10 bases between them. The CDR3 DNA follows: TGTGCCAGCAGCGCCCTTACAGGGAACACTGAAGCTTTCTTT. This encodes CASSALTGNTEAFF. Full variable domain (outside the CDR3, taken from reference TRBV9 and TRBJ1-1): DSGVTQTPKHLITATGQRVTLRCSPRSGDLSVYWYQQSLDQGLQFLIQYYNGEERAKGNILERFSAQQFPDLHSELNLSSLELGDSALYFCASSALTGNTEAFFGQGTRLTVV.

The rearrangement uses TRBV7-9 and TRBJ2-3; the D is unclear. The CDR3 has 13 amino acids. Germline values: CDR1 SEHNR, CDR2 FQNEAQ (reference sequence). V shed 5 bases and J shed 2 bases, with 8 bases lying between them. The CDR3, as DNA: TGTGCCAGCAGCCATACTATCACAGATACGCAGTATTTT. Its protein product is CASSHTITDTQYF.

This clone showed up just once. The chain is built from TRBV5-1 and TRBJ2-3; D is possibly TRBD2 (5 bases). There are 15 residues in the CDR3. V lost 0 bases and J lost 2, with 10 bases in between. CDR1 is SGHRS and CDR2 is YFSETQ in the germline V gene. The DNA of the CDR3 is TGCGCCAGCAGCTTGGGCCGGGAAGACACAGATACGCAGTATTTT. Protein: CASSLGREDTDTQYF. The entire variable domain, with the rest obtained from reference TRBV5-1 and TRBJ2-3, is as follows: KAGVTQTPRYLIKTRGQQVTLSCSPISGHRSVSWYQQTPGQGLQFLFEYFSETQRNKGNFPGRFSGRQFSNSRSEMNVSTLELGDSALYLCASSLGREDTDTQYFGPGTRLTVL.

V gene TRBV18 combines with J gene TRBJ2-5; no reliable D call. The germline gives CDR1 KGHSH, CDR2 LQKENI. Trimming cost V 0 bases and J 4 bases, with 9 bases left between them. The CDR3 is made up of 14 amino acids. In nucleotides, the CDR3 is TGTGCCAGCTCACCACCCGTTGGCGGAGAGACCCAGTACTTC. It translates to CASSPPVGGETQYF.

The chain links TRBV19 to TRBJ2-5; possible D gene TRBD2, 5 bases. The germline V gene has CDR1 LNHDA and CDR2 SQIVND (reference sequence). Trimming cost V 6 bases and J 9 bases, with 17 bases left between them. This CDR3 is 13 amino acids long. The CDR3 region has the DNA TGTGCCAGTAGCCCCGGCCCGTACGGGGCCCAGTACTTC. Encoded protein: CASSPGPYGAQYF.

The chain combines TRBV6-5 with TRBJ2-7, with TRBD1 matching 12 bases. CDR1 and CDR2 (germline): MNHEY, SVGAGI. The CDR3 has 14 residues. The J segment lost 3 bases and the V segment lost 6 bases, leaving 3 bases of the junction unmatched. The CDR3 reads CASRGQGALYEQYF. Here the CDR3 DNA reads TGTGCCAGCAGGGGACAGGGGGCTCTCTACGAGCAGTACTTC.

The genes are TRBV9 and TRBJ2-1; 9 bases agree with TRBD2. Germline CDR1 and CDR2: SGDLS and YYNGEE. The CDR3 totals 13 residues. V gave up 3 bases and J gave up 6 bases; unmatched junction bases: 1. The CDR3 coding sequence is TGTGCCAGCAGCGCAGCGGGGGGCAATGAGCAGTTCTTC. It codes for CASSAAGGNEQFF.

This clone was observed a few times. The gene calls are TRBV29-1 and TRBJ1-5, with TRBD1 identical over 9 bases. The CDR3 covers 14 residues. Germline V gene data show CDR1 as SQVTM and CDR2 as ANQGSEA. J gave up 5 bases and V 6 bases, and 8 bases lay outside the gene matches. CDR3 coding DNA: TGCAGCGTGAGGGGACAGGGAGGAGATCAGCCCCAGCATTTT. This sequence encodes CSVRGQGGDQPQHF.

The chain joins TRBV28 to TRBJ2-3; D is possibly TRBD2 (6 bases). V gave up 3 bases and J gave up 2 bases, with 12 bases separating them. The CDR3 covers 15 residues. From germline, CDR1 is MDHEN and CDR2 SYDVKM. The CDR3 sequence: CASSLGGLTTDTQYF. The CDR3, as DNA: TGTGCCAGCAGTTTGGGGGGACTCACCACAGATACGCAGTATTTT.